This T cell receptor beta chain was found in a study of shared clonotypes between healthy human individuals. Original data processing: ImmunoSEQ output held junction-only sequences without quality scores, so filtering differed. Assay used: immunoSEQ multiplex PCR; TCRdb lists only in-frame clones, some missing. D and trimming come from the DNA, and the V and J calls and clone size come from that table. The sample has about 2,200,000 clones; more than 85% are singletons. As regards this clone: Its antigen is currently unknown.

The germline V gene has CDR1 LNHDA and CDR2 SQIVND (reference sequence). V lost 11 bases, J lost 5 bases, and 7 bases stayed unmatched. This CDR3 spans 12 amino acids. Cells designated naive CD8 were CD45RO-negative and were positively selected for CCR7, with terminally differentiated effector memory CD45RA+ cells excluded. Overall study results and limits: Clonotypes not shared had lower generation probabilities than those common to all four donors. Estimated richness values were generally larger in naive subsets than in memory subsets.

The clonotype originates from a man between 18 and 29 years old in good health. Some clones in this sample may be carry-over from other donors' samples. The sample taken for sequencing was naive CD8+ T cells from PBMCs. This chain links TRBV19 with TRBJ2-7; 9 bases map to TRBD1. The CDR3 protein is CAAGTGSHEQYF. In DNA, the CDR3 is TGTGCCGCTGGGACAGGGAGCCACGAGCAGTACTTC.